This T cell receptor (beta chain) was profiled in a study of cytomegalovirus exposure and HLA in healthy donors. Study results and limitations: Reports credit the classifier with highly specific, highly sensitive diagnosis of cytomegalovirus status.

V was trimmed by 5 bases and J by 11 bases, leaving 19 bases between them. Germline-derived CDR1 and CDR2 are MNHEY and SVGAGI. CDR3 length: 14 residues. Concerning this clone itself: Its antigen is as yet unknown.

Donors likely had unrecorded immune exposures despite being nominally healthy when sampled. Primers: 60 Vbeta forward and 13 Jbeta reverse. TCRdb's copy holds only in-frame clones and misses some; the assay was immunoSEQ multiplex PCR. The table lists fewer than 150,000 clones. The rearrangement links TRBV6-5 to TRBJ2-1, with D possibly TRBD2 on 5 matching bases. This TCR was recovered from a woman aged 60-75 years in good health and CMV-seronegative. Material for sequencing was PBMCs. The CDR3 loop reads CASSPTRTGPKQFF. In nucleotides, the CDR3 is TGTGCCAGCAGTCCGACCCGGACTGGCCCAAAGCAGTTCTTC.